The rows below give T cell receptor beta chains drawn from one sample of a study of CD4 T cells in relation to SARS-CoV-2 and coronaviruses. The antigens these receptors bind are not known. Repertoires were generated with immunoSEQ multiplex PCR, while TCRdb's copy carries only in-frame clones and drops some. The sample lists 20,000 to 25,000 clones, approximately 82% occurring once. The material sequenced was CD4+ T cells from PBMCs, cultured in vitro. The receptors here all came from a human donor in good health. Both conserved end residues are part of each CDR3. A D gene is named only where the DNA matches it firmly. For some rows the clone size is stated as once, few or many, or as a class when expanded; others skip it.

v_gene	j_gene	d_gene	abundance	CDR3nt	CDR3aa
TRBV24-1	TRBJ1-4	TRBD1	few	TGTGCCACCAGTGAGGAGGGACAGGGGAAAGAAAAACTGTTTTTT	CATSEEGQGKEKLFF
TRBV7-9	TRBJ2-3	TRBD2	.	TGTGCCAGCAGCTTTAGAGGACTAGGCGCAGATACGCAGTATTTT	CASSFRGLGADTQYF
TRBV20-1	TRBJ1-2	.	.	TGCGCAACTGGAGGCTATGGCTACACCTTC	CATGGYGYTF
TRBV5-5	TRBJ1-5	.	.	TGTGCCAGCAGCTTGGCACAGATTAGCAATCAGCCCCAGCATTTT	CASSLAQISNQPQHF
TRBV5-4	TRBJ2-7	TRBD1	.	TGTGCCAGCAGCGCCGACCGGGACAGGGGATCCTACGAGCAGTACTTC	CASSADRDRGSYEQYF
TRBV15	TRBJ2-6	.	once	TGTGCCACCAGCAGAGATAGGGAGACTGGGGCCAACGTCCTGACTTTC	CATSRDRETGANVLTF
TRBV7-9	TRBJ2-1	TRBD2	.	TGTGCCAGCAGCCCTCTGACTAGCGGGAGGGACGGGGAGCAGTTCTTC	CASSPLTSGRDGEQFF
TRBV29-1	TRBJ2-7	TRBD2	.	TGCAGCGTGGGGGGTCTAGCGGGAGGAACCTACGAGCAGTACTTC	CSVGGLAGGTYEQYF
TRBV5-1	TRBJ2-3	.	.	TGCGCCAGCAACGGGGAAACAGATACGCAGTATTTT	CASNGETDTQYF
TRBV30	TRBJ1-1	TRBD1	once	TGTGCCTGGAGGGGACAGAGTTCCACTGAAGCTTTCTTT	CAWRGQSSTEAFF
TRBV2	TRBJ1-1	.	.	TGTGCCAGCATAGAACGGTCCACCCCGAGTGCAGCTTTCTTT	CASIERSTPSAAFF
TRBV7-8	TRBJ2-7	.	.	TGTGCCAGCAGCTCGTTGTGGTCGAGCCCACCCTCCAGCTCCTACGAGCAGTACTTC	CASSSLWSSPPSSSYEQYF
TRBV7-3	TRBJ1-1	TRBD1	.	TGTGCCAGCAGCTTAATGGACAGGGTGGACACTGAAGCTTTCTTT	CASSLMDRVDTEAFF
TRBV18	TRBJ1-4	.	.	TGTGCCAGCTCACCACAGGGATCGGCTAATGAAAAACTGTTTTTT	CASSPQGSANEKLFF
TRBV18	TRBJ1-1	.	.	TGTGCCAGCTGCCGTGGACAGCGCACTGAAGCTTTCTTT	CASCRGQRTEAFF
TRBV30	TRBJ2-7	.	few	TGTGCCTGGAGTGGCGGGACCGTCACCTACGAGCAGTACTTC	CAWSGGTVTYEQYF
TRBV2	TRBJ2-5	.	.	TGTGCCAGCAGACGAGAGCGGGAAGAGACCCAGTACTTC	CASRREREETQYF
TRBV10-3	TRBJ1-4	.	.	TGTGCCATCAGTGAATCCCCAACTAATGAAAAACTGTTTTTT	CAISESPTNEKLFF
TRBV7-9	TRBJ1-1	TRBD1	once	TGTGCCAGCAGCAAATTTTCTGGCAGGGGGCCCACTGAAGCTTTCTTT	CASSKFSGRGPTEAFF
TRBV3-1/TRBV3-2	TRBJ2-7	TRBD2	.	TGTGCCAGCAGCCAATTAGCGGGAGGGCCCACCTACGAGCAGTACTTC	CASSQLAGGPTYEQYF
TRBV7-2	TRBJ2-7	.	few	TGTGCCAGCAGCCCGACAGGAGTATCCCACGAGCAGTACTTC	CASSPTGVSHEQYF
TRBV3-1/TRBV3-2	TRBJ2-7	.	.	TGTGCCAGCAGCCAAGTGTGGCAGGGGTTCGACGAGCAGTACTTC	CASSQVWQGFDEQYF